This T cell receptor (beta chain) was observed in a study of blood T cell repertoires in COVID-19. The table lists this clone with a count of one. TCRdb keeps only in-frame clones here, not all; method: immunoSEQ multiplex PCR. This sample carries tens of thousands of clones, over 70% of them seen once, and the ten largest clones take 8% to 9.5%. Sample: peripheral blood. The TCR sequence derives from a man aged 45-65 years with active COVID-19.

The CDR3 DNA reads TGTGCCAGCAGCCAAGATCGGCTAGCGGGAGAAACCGGGGAGCTGTTTTTT. Translating it yields CASSQDRLAGETGELFF. The rearrangement uses TRBV3-1 (or the pseudogene TRBV3-2) and TRBJ2-2; 10 bases line up with TRBD2. J lost 5 bases, V lost 0 bases, and 6 bases had no gene match. The CDR3 has 17 residues. Germline V CDR1 and CDR2: LGHDT, YNNKEL (reference sequence).